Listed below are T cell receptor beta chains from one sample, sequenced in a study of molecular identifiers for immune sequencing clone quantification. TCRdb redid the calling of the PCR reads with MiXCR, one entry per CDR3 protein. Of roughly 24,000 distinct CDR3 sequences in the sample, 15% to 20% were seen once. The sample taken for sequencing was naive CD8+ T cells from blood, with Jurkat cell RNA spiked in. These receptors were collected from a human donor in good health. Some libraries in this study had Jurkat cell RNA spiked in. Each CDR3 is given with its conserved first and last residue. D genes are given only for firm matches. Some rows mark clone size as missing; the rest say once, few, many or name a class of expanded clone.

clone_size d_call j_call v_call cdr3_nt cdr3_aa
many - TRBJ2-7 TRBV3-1 TGTGCCAGCAGCCCTACTCGATATAGCTCCTACGAGCAGTACTTC CASSPTRYSSYEQYF
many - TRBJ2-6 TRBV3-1 TGTGCCAGCAGCCAAGGAGGGGCTGGGGCCAACGTCCTGACTTTC CASSQGGAGANVLTF
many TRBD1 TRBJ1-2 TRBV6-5 TGTGCCAGCAGTCCCCGGACAGGGACATTTGTGGATGGCTACACCTTC CASSPRTGTFVDGYTF
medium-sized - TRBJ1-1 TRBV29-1 TGCAGCGTTGAAATCGGAGGGGAAACTGAAGCTTTCTTT CSVEIGGETEAFF
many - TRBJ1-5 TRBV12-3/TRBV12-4 TGTGCCAGCACCCGGGGCCCAGGAGGGCAGCCCCAGCATTTT CASTRGPGGQPQHF
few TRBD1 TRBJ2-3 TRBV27 TGTGCCAGCAGTTTATCGAGACAGGGTAGAGGCACAGATACGCAGTATTTT CASSLSRQGRGTDTQYF
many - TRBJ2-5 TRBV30 TGTGCCTGGAATTCAGGGGGGGCTCAAGAGACCCAGTACTTC CAWNSGGAQETQYF
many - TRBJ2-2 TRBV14 TGTGCCAGCAGCCGCGAAACGTTCACCGGGGAGCTGTTTTTT CASSRETFTGELFF
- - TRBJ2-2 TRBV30 TGTGCCTGGCAGGACAGGAACACCGGGGAGCTGTTTTTT CAWQDRNTGELFF
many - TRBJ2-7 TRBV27 TGTGCCAGCAGTTTAAGGGTCTCCTACGAGCAGTACTTC CASSLRVSYEQYF
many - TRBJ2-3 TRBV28 TGTGCCAGCAGTTTAACCGGGTCGTTCACAGATACGCAGTATTTT CASSLTGSFTDTQYF
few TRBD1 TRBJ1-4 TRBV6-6 TGTGCCAGCAGTACAGGGGCAGCTAATGAAAAACTGTTTTTT CASSTGAANEKLFF
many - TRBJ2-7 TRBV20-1 TGCAGTGCCGAGTCGGGTCGGAACGAGCAGTACTTC CSAESGRNEQYF
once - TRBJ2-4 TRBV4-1 TGCGCCAGCAGAATGACCAACCTTGCCAAAAACATTCAGTACTTC CASRMTNLAKNIQYF
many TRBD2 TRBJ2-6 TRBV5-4 TGTGCCAGCAGCTTGGCCCCGGGACTAGCGGACTCTGGGGCCAACGTCCTGACTTTC CASSLAPGLADSGANVLTF
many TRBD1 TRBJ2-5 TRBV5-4 TGTGCCAGCAGCCAAGGGACAGAGCAAGAGACCCAGTACTTC CASSQGTEQETQYF
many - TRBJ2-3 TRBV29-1 TGCAGCGTTGAAGAGCGAGGCCAGGGCCCAGATACGCAGTATTTT CSVEERGQGPDTQYF
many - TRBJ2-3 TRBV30 TGTGCCTGGAGCGGGATCAGCGATACGCAGTATTTT CAWSGISDTQYF
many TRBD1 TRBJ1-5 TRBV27 TGTGCCAGCAGACTACAGGGGATAGGGCAGCCCCAGCATTTT CASRLQGIGQPQHF
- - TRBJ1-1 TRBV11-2 TGTGCCAGCAGCCATCCGGACACTGAAGCTTTCTTT CASSHPDTEAFF
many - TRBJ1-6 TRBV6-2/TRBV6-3 TGTGCCAGCAGCCCTGATGCCTCACCCCTCCACTTT CASSPDASPLHF
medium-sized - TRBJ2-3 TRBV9 TGTGCCAGCAGCGTAGTAGATCAGGGCTACACAGATACGCAGTATTTT CASSVVDQGYTDTQYF
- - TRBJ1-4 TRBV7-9 TGTGCCAGCAGCTTAATTAACGCGGCTAATGAAAAACTGTTTTTT CASSLINAANEKLFF
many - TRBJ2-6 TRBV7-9 TGTGCCAGCAGCTGGGAACGGTACTCTGGGGCCAACGTCCTGACTTTC CASSWERYSGANVLTF
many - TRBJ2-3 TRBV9 TGTGCCAGCAGCGTAGGAGGGTCAGATACGCAGTATTTT CASSVGGSDTQYF
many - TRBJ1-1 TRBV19 TGTGCCAGTAGTTATGACCTTGGGGATACTGAAGCTTTCTTT CASSYDLGDTEAFF
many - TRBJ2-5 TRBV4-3 TGCGCCAGCAGCCAAGACGCGGTCAGCAAAGAGACCCAGTACTTC CASSQDAVSKETQYF
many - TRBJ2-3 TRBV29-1 TGCAGCACATATCCTAGGGGCACAGATACGCAGTATTTT CSTYPRGTDTQYF